The 8 T cell receptor beta chains below were found in one sample sequenced in a study. TCRdb ran MiXCR on the RT-PCR reads and lists one entry per CDR3 protein. This repertoire shows hundreds of thousands of distinct CDR3 sequences, approximately 15% found once; its top ten account for roughly 3.9%. Sample: memory CD4+ T cells from blood. Receptors were obtained from a female donor in good health, serving as a healthy control.

The chain is built from TRBV24-1 and TRBJ1-4; no definite D call. Germline V gene sequence: CDR1 KGHDR, CDR2 SFDVKD. Trimming removed 7 bases at V and 8 bases at J, with 19 bases between. The CDR3 runs 15 residues. CDR3 DNA: TGTGCCACCAGCGAATCTTCCGGACGGGAGGAAAAACTGTTTTTT. This gives the protein CATSESSGREEKLFF.

A few counts support this clonotype. The chain joins TRBV11-2 to TRBJ2-7; perhaps TRBD2 as D (5 bases). Germline values: CDR1 SGHAT, CDR2 FQNNGV. There are 14 residues in the CDR3. V lost 5 bases and J lost 7, with 18 bases in between. The CDR3 protein is CASSPGSWRPEQYF. The CDR3 region has the DNA TGTGCCAGCAGCCCGGGGAGCTGGCGACCTGAGCAGTACTTC.

The chain joins TRBV10-2 to TRBJ2-7; 7 bases align to TRBD1. The CDR3 extends over 15 amino acids. Germline V gene data show CDR1 as WSHSY and CDR2 as SAAADI. After removal of 1 base from V and 1 base from J, the junction contained 4 bases not matched to a gene. CDR3 loop: CASSEYRDSSYEQYF. CDR3 nucleotides: TGCGCCAGCAGTGAGTACCGGGACAGTTCCTACGAGCAGTACTTC.

This clonotype showed up just a few times. V and J are TRBV12-3 or TRBV12-4 and TRBJ1-1, with TRBD1 identical over 8 bases. Losses at the gene ends were 7 bases for V and 5 bases for J; bases not matched to a gene: 12. This CDR3 spans 15 amino acids. The DNA for the CDR3 is TGTGCCAGCACCCACCAGGGGGCGAGAAGTACTGAAGCTTTCTTT. Translated, it gives CASTHQGARSTEAFF.

In this sample, this clonotype turned up many times. The rearrangement links TRBV7-6 to TRBJ1-1, with D tentatively TRBD1 (6 bases). The V gene's germline CDR1 is SGHVS and CDR2 FNYEAQ. V was pared by 10 bases and J by 4 bases, with 16 bases between. The CDR3 is 13 amino acids. DNA for the CDR3: TGTGCCACCGGTACAGGGAGGAGCACTGAAGCTTTCTTT. Translated, it gives CATGTGRSTEAFF.

This clonotype occurred a few times. A junction boundary mismatches the germline segment, possibly from a read error. This chain uses TRBV7-7 with TRBJ2-7, with D possibly called TRBD1 or TRBD2 (5 bases each). This CDR3 is built from 13 residues. Germline V gene sequence: CDR1 SSHAT, CDR2 FNYEAQ (reference sequence). The CDR3 region is CASSLMGAYEQYF. The CDR3 DNA sequence: TGTGCTAGCAGCCTCATGGGGGCCTACGAGCAGTACTTC. The full variable domain, in which reference TRBV7-7 and TRBJ2-7 provide the parts outside the CDR3, is GAGVSQSPRYKVTKRGQDVTLRCDPISSHATLYWYQQALGQGPEFLTYFNYEAQPDKSGLPSDRFSAERPEGSISTLTIQRTEQRDSAMYRCASSLMGAYEQYFGPGTRLTVT.

This clonotype showed up just a few times. The rearrangement uses TRBV3-1 and TRBJ2-1; 8 bases agree with TRBD1. This CDR3 has 18 amino acids. V trimming: 3 bases; J trimming: 4 bases; junction bases outside the gene matches: 14. Per germline, CDR1 LGHDT and CDR2 YNNKEL (reference sequence). This chain's CDR3 is CASSQDKGRGRGYNEQFF. DNA of the CDR3: TGTGCCAGCAGCCAGGATAAGGGCAGGGGGCGCGGGTACAATGAGCAGTTCTTC.

This chain uses TRBV29-1 with TRBJ2-1; 7 bases align to TRBD1. Losses at the gene ends were 7 bases for V and 6 bases for J; bases not matched to a gene: 9. CDR3 length: 13 residues. Germline CDR1 and CDR2: SQVTM and ANQGSEA. The CDR3 reads CSAGTVFGNEQFF. The CDR3 DNA reads TGCAGCGCCGGGACAGTGTTCGGCAATGAGCAGTTCTTC.